The present T cell receptor beta chain was sequenced within a study of CD8+CD57+ T cells in acquired aplastic anemia. As for the study in general: Mean yield of DNA from sorted CD4+ and CD8+ cells was about 3.2 ug.

This clonotype was seen at least ten times. Its cognate antigen is unknown. Selection for sequencing was limited to patients who had shown CD8+CD57+ cell expansion by flow cytometry. Patients uniformly had severe acquired aplastic anemia. Both TCR beta VDJ combination and CDR3 sequence profiling were carried out. Genomic DNA was the template for this profiling. Using its own MiXCR run on the reads, TCRdb lists one record per CDR3 protein. The sample carries 450,000 to 550,000 distinct CDR3 sequences, roughly a third recorded once. V was pared by 2 bases and J by 6 bases, with 2 bases between. The CDR3 runs to 11 residues. The V gene's germline CDR1 is ENHRY and CDR2 SYGVKD. Overall study findings and caveats: Patients had twenty-nine CD8+ CDR3 sequences in common with controls (the shared set).

The receptor comes from a human donor with aplastic anemia. The sample was sorted CD4+, CD8+, or CD8+CD57+ T cells (not recorded which) from PBMCs. The chain recombines TRBV10-3 with TRBJ2-1; no definite D call. The chain's CDR3 is CAISERNEQFF. The CDR3 DNA reads as TGTGCCATCAGTGAGCGCAATGAGCAGTTCTTC.